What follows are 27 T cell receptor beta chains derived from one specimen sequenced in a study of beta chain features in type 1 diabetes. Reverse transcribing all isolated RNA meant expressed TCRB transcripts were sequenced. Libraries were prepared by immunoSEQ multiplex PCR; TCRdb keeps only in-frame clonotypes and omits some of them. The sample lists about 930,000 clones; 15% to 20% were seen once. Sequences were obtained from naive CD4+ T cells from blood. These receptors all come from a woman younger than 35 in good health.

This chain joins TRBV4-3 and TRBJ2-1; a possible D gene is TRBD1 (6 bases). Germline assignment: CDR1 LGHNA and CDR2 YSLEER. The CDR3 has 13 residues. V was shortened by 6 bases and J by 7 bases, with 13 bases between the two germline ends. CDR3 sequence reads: CASSRDRLNEQFF. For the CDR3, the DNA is TGCGCCAGCAGTCGCGACAGGTTGAATGAGCAGTTCTTC.

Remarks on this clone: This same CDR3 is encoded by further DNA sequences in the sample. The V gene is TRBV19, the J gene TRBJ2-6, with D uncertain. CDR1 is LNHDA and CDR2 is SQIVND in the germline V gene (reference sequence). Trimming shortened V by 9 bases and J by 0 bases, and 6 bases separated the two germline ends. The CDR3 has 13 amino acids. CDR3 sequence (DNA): TGTGCCAGCAGGAGCTCTGGGGCCAACGTCCTGACTTTC. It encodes CASRSSGANVLTF. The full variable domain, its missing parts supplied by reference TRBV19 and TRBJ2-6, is DGGITQSPKYLFRKEGQNVTLSCEQNLNHDAMYWYRQDPGQGLRLIYYSQIVNDFQKGDIAEGYSVSREKKESFPLTVTSAQKNPTAFYLCASRSSGANVLTFGAGSRLTVL.

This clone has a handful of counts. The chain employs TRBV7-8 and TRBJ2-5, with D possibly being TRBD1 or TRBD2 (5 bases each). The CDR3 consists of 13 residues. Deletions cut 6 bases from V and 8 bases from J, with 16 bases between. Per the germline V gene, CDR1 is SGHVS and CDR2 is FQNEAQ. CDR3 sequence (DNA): TGTGCCAGCAGGACCGGCCCTGGGGGAACCCAGTACTTC. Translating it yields CASRTGPGGTQYF. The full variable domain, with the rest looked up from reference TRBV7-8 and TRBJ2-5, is GAGVSQSPRYKVAKRGQDVALRCDPISGHVSLFWYQQALGQGPEFLTYFQNEAQLDKSGLPSDRFFAERPEGSVSTLKIQRTQQEDSAVYLCASRTGPGGTQYFGPGTRLLVL.

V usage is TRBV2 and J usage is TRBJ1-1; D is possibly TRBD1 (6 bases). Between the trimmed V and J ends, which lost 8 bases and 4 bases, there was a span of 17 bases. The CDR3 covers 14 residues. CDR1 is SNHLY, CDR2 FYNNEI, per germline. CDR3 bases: TGTGCCAGCGCCGAAAAGGGGGGTATCACTGAAGCTTTCTTT. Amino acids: CASAEKGGITEAFF. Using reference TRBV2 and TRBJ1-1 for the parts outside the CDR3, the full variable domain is EPEVTQTPSHQVTQMGQEVILRCVPISNHLYFYWYRQILGQKVEFLVSFYNNEISEKSEIFDDQFSVERPDGSNFTLKIRSTKLEDSAMYFCASAEKGGITEAFFGQGTRLTVV.

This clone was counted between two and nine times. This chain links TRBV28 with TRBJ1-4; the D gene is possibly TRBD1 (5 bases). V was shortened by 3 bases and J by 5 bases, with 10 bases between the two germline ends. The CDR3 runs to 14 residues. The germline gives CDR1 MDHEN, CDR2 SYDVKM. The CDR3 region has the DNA TGTGCCAGCAGTTTTTCAGGGAGGAATGAAAAACTGTTTTTT. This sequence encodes CASSFSGRNEKLFF.

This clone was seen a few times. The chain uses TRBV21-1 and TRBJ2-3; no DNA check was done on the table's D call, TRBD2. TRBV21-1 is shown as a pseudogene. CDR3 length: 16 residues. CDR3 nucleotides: TGTGCCAGCAGCAAAGGGTGGACGGGGGGGACAGATACGCAGTATTTT. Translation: CASSKGWTGGTDTQYF.

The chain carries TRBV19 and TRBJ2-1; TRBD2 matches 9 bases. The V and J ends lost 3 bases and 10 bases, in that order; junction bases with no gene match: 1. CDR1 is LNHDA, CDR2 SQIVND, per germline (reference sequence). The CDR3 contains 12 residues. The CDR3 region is CASSISGREQFF. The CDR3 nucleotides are TGTGCCAGTAGTATCAGCGGGAGGGAGCAGTTCTTC.

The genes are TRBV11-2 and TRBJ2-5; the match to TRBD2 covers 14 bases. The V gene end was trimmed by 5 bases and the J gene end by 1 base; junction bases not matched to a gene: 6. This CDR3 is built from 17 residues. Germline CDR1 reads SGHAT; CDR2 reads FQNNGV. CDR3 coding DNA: TGTGCCAGCAGCCCGGGACTAGCGGGAGTGTTCCAAGAGACCCAGTACTTC. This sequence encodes CASSPGLAGVFQETQYF.

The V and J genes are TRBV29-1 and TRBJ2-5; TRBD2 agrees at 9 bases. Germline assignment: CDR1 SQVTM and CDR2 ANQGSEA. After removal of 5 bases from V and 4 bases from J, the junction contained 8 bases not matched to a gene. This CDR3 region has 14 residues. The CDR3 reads CSVRLLAGVETQYF. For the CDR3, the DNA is TGCAGCGTTCGTCTATTAGCGGGAGTAGAGACCCAGTACTTC.

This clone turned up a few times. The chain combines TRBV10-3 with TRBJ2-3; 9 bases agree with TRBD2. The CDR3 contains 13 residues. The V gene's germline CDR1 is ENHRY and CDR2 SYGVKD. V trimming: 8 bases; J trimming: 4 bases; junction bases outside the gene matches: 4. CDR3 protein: CAIRTSEADTQYF. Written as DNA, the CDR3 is TGTGCCATCCGGACTAGCGAAGCAGATACGCAGTATTTT.

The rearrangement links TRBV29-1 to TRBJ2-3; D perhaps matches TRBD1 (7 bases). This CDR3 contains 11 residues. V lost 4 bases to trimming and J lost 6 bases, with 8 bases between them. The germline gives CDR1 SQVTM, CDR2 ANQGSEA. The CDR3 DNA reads TGCAGCGTTGCAGGGGGGGATACGCAGTATTTT. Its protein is CSVAGGDTQYF.

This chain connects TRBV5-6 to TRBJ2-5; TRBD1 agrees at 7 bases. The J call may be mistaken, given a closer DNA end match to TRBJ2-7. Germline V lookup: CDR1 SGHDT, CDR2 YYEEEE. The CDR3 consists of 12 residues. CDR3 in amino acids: CASSLQGYEQYF. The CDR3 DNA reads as TGTGCCAGCAGCTTACAGGGGTACGAGCAGTACTTC.

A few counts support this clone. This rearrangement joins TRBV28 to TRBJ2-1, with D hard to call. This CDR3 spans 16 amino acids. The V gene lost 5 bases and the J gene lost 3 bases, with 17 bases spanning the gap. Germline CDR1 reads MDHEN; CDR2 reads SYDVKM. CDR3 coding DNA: TGTGCCAGCAGTCCACTTATTGGGCGGATCTACAATGAGCAGTTCTTC. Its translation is CASSPLIGRIYNEQFF.

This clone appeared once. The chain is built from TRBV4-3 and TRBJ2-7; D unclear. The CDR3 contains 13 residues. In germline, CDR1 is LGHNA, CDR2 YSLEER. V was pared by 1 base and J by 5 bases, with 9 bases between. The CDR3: CASSQGLMDEQYF. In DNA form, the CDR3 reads TGCGCCAGCAGCCAAGGGTTGATGGACGAGCAGTACTTC.

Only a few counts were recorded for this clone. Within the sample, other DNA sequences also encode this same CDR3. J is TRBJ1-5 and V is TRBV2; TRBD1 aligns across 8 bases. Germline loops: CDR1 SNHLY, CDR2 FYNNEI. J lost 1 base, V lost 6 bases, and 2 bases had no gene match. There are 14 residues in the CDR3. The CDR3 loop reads CASSRQGSNQPQHF. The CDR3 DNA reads TGTGCCAGCAGCCGACAGGGGAGCAATCAGCCCCAGCATTTT.

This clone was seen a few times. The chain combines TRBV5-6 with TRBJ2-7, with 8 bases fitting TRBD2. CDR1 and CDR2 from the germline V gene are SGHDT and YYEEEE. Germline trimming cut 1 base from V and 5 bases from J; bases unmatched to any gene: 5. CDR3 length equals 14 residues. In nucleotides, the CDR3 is TGTGCCAGCAGCTTGATTAGCGGGAACAACGAGCAGTACTTC. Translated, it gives CASSLISGNNEQYF.

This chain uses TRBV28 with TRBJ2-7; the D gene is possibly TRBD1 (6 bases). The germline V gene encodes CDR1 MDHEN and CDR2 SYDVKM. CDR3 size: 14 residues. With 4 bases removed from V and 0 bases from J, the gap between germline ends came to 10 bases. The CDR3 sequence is CASSSGDSSYEQYF. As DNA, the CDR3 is TGTGCCAGCAGTTCAGGGGATAGCTCCTACGAGCAGTACTTC.

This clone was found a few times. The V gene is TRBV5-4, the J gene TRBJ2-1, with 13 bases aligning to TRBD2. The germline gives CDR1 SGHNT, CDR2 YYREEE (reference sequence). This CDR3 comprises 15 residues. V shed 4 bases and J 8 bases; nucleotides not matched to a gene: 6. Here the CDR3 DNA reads TGTGCCAGCAGCCTACTAGCGGGAGGGCCGGATGAGCAGTTCTTC. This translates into CASSLLAGGPDEQFF.

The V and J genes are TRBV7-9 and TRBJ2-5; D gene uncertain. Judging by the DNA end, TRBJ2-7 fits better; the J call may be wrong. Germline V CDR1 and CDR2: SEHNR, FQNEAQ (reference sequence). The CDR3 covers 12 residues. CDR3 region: CASSLDHTEQYF. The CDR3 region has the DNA TGTGCCAGCAGCTTAGATCATACCGAGCAGTACTTC.

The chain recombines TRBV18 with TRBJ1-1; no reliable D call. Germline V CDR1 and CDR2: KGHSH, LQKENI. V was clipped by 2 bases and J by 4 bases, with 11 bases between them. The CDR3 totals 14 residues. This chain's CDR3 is CASSPEGFSTEAFF. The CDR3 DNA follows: TGTGCCAGCTCACCAGAAGGGTTTAGCACTGAAGCTTTCTTT. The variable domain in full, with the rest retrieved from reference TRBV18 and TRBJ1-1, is NAGVMQNPRHLVRRRGQEARLRCSPMKGHSHVYWYRQLPEEGLKFMVYLQKENIIDESGMPKERFSAEFPKEGPSILRIQQVVRGDSAAYFCASSPEGFSTEAFFGQGTRLTVV.

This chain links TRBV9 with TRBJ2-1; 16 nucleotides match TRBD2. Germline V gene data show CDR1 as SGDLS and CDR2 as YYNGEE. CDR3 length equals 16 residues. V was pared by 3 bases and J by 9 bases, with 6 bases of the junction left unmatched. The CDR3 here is CASSATGTSGRVEQFF. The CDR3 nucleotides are TGTGCCAGCAGCGCCACCGGGACTAGCGGGAGGGTTGAGCAGTTCTTC.

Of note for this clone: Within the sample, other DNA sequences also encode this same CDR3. The CDR3 sequence is CASSWGDTQYF. CDR3 sequence (DNA): TGTGCCAGCAGCTGGGGCGATACGCAGTATTTT. This chain joins TRBV7-2 and TRBJ2-3, with a tentative D call TRBD1 (5 bases). This CDR3 region has 11 residues. The germline V and J ends were trimmed by 4 bases and 6 bases, with 5 bases remaining between them. CDR1 SGHTA and CDR2 FQGNSA come from the germline V gene.

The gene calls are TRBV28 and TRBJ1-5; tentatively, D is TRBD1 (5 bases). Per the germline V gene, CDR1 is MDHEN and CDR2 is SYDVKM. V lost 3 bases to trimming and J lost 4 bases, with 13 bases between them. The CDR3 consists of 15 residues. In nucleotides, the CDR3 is TGTGCCAGCAGTTTTTCGGGACTCCGGAATCAGCCCCAGCATTTT. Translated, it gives CASSFSGLRNQPQHF. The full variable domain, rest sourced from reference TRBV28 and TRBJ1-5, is DVKVTQSSRYLVKRTGEKVFLECVQDMDHENMFWYRQDPGLGLRLIYFSYDVKMKEKGDIPEGYSVSREKKERFSLILESASTNQTSMYLCASSFSGLRNQPQHFGDGTRLSIL.

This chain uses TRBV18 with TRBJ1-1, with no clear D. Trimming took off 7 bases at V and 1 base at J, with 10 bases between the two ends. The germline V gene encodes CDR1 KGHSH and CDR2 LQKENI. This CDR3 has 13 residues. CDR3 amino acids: CASFRGSNTEAFF. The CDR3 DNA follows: TGTGCCAGCTTCCGGGGATCGAACACTGAAGCTTTCTTT.

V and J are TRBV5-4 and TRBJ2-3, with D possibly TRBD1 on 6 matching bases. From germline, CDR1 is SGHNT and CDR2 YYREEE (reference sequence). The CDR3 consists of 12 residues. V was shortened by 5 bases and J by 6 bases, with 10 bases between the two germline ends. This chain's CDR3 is CASRPTGDTQYF. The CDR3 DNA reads TGTGCCAGCAGACCAACAGGGGATACGCAGTATTTT.

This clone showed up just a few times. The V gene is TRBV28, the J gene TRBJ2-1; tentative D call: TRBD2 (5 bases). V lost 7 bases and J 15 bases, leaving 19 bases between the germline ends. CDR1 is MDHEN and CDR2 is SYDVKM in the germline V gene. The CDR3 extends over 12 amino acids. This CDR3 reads CASNEGPFAWFF. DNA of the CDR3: TGTGCCAGCAACGAGGGCCCCTTTGCTTGGTTCTTC.

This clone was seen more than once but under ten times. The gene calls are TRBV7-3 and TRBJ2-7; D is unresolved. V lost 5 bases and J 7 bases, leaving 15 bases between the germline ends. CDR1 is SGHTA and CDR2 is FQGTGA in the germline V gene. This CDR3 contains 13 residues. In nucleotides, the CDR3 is TGTGCCAGCAGCCCCCGGGCTAGTGGTGAGCAGTACTTC. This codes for CASSPRASGEQYF. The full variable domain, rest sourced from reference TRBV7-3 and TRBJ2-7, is GAGVSQTPSNKVTEKGKYVELRCDPISGHTALYWYRQSLGQGPEFLIYFQGTGAADDSGLPNDRFFAVRPEGSVSTLKIQRTERGDSAVYLCASSPRASGEQYFGPGTRLTVT.